A selection of T cell receptor beta chains follows, all from one sample in a study of shared clonotypes between healthy human individuals. The repertoire was sequenced with immunoSEQ multiplex PCR; TCRdb's copy has only in-frame clones and lacks some. The data hold more than 2 million clones, with roughly 94% observed a single time. Sequences were obtained from naive CD8+ T cells sorted from blood. The receptors were sampled from a man younger than 35 in good health. Each CDR3 is given with its conserved first and last residue. A D gene is named only where the DNA matches it firmly. For some rows the clone size is stated as once, few or many, or as a class when expanded; others skip it.

j_call v_call d_call clone_size cdr3_nt cdr3_aa
TRBJ1-4 TRBV15 - - TGTGCCACCAGCAGAGTCGGGTCATATAATGAAAAACTGTTTTTT CATSRVGSYNEKLFF
TRBJ2-7 TRBV10-3 - - TGTGCCATCAACGAGGACATTTCCTACGAGCAGTACTTC CAINEDISYEQYF
TRBJ2-7 TRBV6-1 - - TGTGCCAGCAGTGAAGAGGTAGGGAGCGGGCTCTCCTACGAGCAGTACTTC CASSEEVGSGLSYEQYF
TRBJ2-3 TRBV27 TRBD2 - TGTGCCAGCAGCCGTGGGGCTAGCGGGCGGGATACGCAGTATTTT CASSRGASGRDTQYF
TRBJ2-7 TRBV27 - - TGTGCCAGCAGTTTAACAGTCCTCTACGAGCAGTACTTC CASSLTVLYEQYF
TRBJ1-1 TRBV5-1 - - TGCGCCAGCAGCTTAGGTCCGGGGGCTGAAGCTTTCTTT CASSLGPGAEAFF
TRBJ1-1 TRBV7-9 - - TGTGCCAGCAGCCATCCATACACTGAAGCTTTCTTT CASSHPYTEAFF
TRBJ2-7 TRBV27 - - TGTGCCAGCAGTTCAGGGCCCCTCTACGGGCAGTACTTC CASSSGPLYGQYF
TRBJ2-7 TRBV10-3 TRBD1 - TGTGCCATCAGTGACCCGGGACAGGGTATGGGCGAGCAGTACTTC CAISDPGQGMGEQYF
TRBJ1-5 TRBV5-8 - - TGTGCCAGCAGCTTAGAAGGGTCTCAGCCCCAGCATTTT CASSLEGSQPQHF
TRBJ1-3 TRBV5-6 - - TGTGCCAGCAGCACAGACGCAGGGGCGAGCTCTGGAAACACCATATATTTT CASSTDAGASSGNTIYF
TRBJ1-3 TRBV7-2 - - TGTGCCAGCAGCTTAGACTCCTACTCTGGAAACACCATATATTTT CASSLDSYSGNTIYF
TRBJ2-7 TRBV11-1 - - TGTGCCAGCAGCTTAGGACCTACCTACGAGCAGTACTTC CASSLGPTYEQYF
TRBJ2-7 TRBV19 TRBD2 once TGTGCCAGTAGTGGCGGGGGGTCCTCCTACGAGCAGTACTTC CASSGGGSSYEQYF
TRBJ1-2 TRBV6-6 TRBD1 - TGTGCCAGCAGTTACTCGACGACAGGGAGTGATGGCTACACCTTC CASSYSTTGSDGYTF
TRBJ2-1 TRBV27 TRBD2 - TGTGCCAGCAGCCCAATCGGGACTAGCGGTAATGAGCAGTTCTTC CASSPIGTSGNEQFF
TRBJ1-5 TRBV11-2 - few TGTGCCAGCAGCTTAGGTCCCAATCAGCCCCAGCATTTT CASSLGPNQPQHF
TRBJ1-3 TRBV10-1 - few TGCGCCAGCAGTGAGGGGACGGGAAACACCATATATTTT CASSEGTGNTIYF
TRBJ2-2 TRBV9 - - TGTGCCAGCAGCGTAGATTCGGATAACACCGGGGAGCTGTTTTTT CASSVDSDNTGELFF
TRBJ2-7 TRBV5-4 - - TGTGCCAGCAGCTTGGGTCAGGGGAGCTCCTACGAGCAGTACTTC CASSLGQGSSYEQYF
TRBJ2-7 TRBV30 TRBD1 - TGTGCCTGGAGTGTAGGACAGGGCTCCTACGAGCAGTACTTC CAWSVGQGSYEQYF
TRBJ2-2 TRBV6-1 - - TGTGCCAGCATACTAAATCCCAAGACCGGGGAGCTGTTTTTT CASILNPKTGELFF
TRBJ1-1 TRBV7-6 - - TGTGCCAGCAGCACGGACAGGAACACTGAAGCTTTCTTT CASSTDRNTEAFF
TRBJ2-7 TRBV6-6 TRBD2 - TGTGCCAGCAGTTACTCCCTGGGAGGGTCCTACGAGCAGTACTTC CASSYSLGGSYEQYF
TRBJ1-5 TRBV4-1 - - TGCGCCAGCAGCCCAAACAGAGCTATCGGGCCCCAGCATTTT CASSPNRAIGPQHF
TRBJ2-7 TRBV27 TRBD1 once TGTGCCAGTTCCCCGGACAGGGGTTCCGAGCAGTACTTC CASSPDRGSEQYF
TRBJ2-1 TRBV11-2 - - TGTGCCAGCAGCTTAGGCCAAAATGAGCAGTTCTTC CASSLGQNEQFF
TRBJ2-2 TRBV9 TRBD2 - TGTGCCAGCAGTGATAGCGGGAGCGGGGAGCTGTTTTTT CASSDSGSGELFF
TRBJ2-3 TRBV7-9 - - TGTGCCAGCAGCCCCCGGACTGGCGTTAGCACAGATACGCAGTATTTT CASSPRTGVSTDTQYF
TRBJ2-7 TRBV13 - - TGTGCCAGCAGCCCCGGGGGACAGATAATCTACGAGCAGTACTTC CASSPGGQIIYEQYF
TRBJ1-1 TRBV30 - - TGTGCCTCGACCGTGACAGGTGACACTGAAGCTTTCTTT CASTVTGDTEAFF
TRBJ1-3 TRBV27 - - TGTGCCAGCAGTTTATCCTCGGGTCTCCGTGGAAACACCATATATTTT CASSLSSGLRGNTIYF
TRBJ2-1 TRBV5-4 - - TGTGCCAGCAGCTTTGGGGATGGTGAGCAGTTCTTC CASSFGDGEQFF
TRBJ1-5 TRBV2 - - TGTGCCAGCAGTGATCCCGGGGAAGGGGATCAGCCCCAGCATTTT CASSDPGEGDQPQHF
TRBJ2-1 TRBV6-6 - - TGTGCCAGCAGTTACCCCTCGGCCCTAGCGTCTAATGAGCAGTTCTTC CASSYPSALASNEQFF
TRBJ2-6 TRBV19 - - TGTGCCAGTAGTATTTTCGATTCTGGGGCCAACGTCCTGACTTTC CASSIFDSGANVLTF
TRBJ1-4 TRBV19 - once TGTGCCAGTAGGTTGGAAGGGGTCGGTGGTGAAAAACTGTTTTTT CASRLEGVGGEKLFF
TRBJ2-1 TRBV19 TRBD1 - TGTGCCAGTAGTAGAACAGGGGGCTCCTACAATGAGCAGTTCTTC CASSRTGGSYNEQFF
TRBJ2-7 TRBV9 - - TGTGCCAGCAGCGTAGAGGGTGGCGAGCAGTACTTC CASSVEGGEQYF
TRBJ1-6 TRBV5-6 TRBD1 - TGTGCCAGCAGCTTGGAGAGGTCGACAGGGGATTCACCCCTCCACTTT CASSLERSTGDSPLHF
TRBJ2-1 TRBV4-3 - - TGCGCCAGCAGCCAAGATCAAGGAGGTGAGCAGTTCTTC CASSQDQGGEQFF
TRBJ1-1 TRBV4-2 TRBD1 - TGTGCCAGCAGCCAAGTATCAGGGGGGACTGAAGCTTTCTTT CASSQVSGGTEAFF
TRBJ2-7 TRBV29-1 - once TGCAGCGTTGAAGACGGGTTCTACGAGCAGTACTTC CSVEDGFYEQYF
TRBJ2-2 TRBV30 - - TGTGCCTGGAGTTGGAGGGAGAACACCGGGGAGCTGTTTTTT CAWSWRENTGELFF
TRBJ1-6 TRBV6-1 - - TGTGCCAGCAGGGACGTTTATAATTCACCCCTCCACTTT CASRDVYNSPLHF
TRBJ2-3 TRBV28 - - TGTGCCAGCAGTTTAATAGCAGAGGGATCGCAGTATTTT CASSLIAEGSQYF
TRBJ2-2 TRBV28 TRBD1 - TGTGCCAGCAGTGGGGACAGGGGTGTCACCGGGGAGCTGTTTTTT CASSGDRGVTGELFF
TRBJ2-5 TRBV6-1 - - TGTGCCAGCAGTGAAATTAGGCGAGAGACCCAGTACTTC CASSEIRRETQYF
TRBJ2-2 TRBV6-6 - - TGTGCCAGCAGTTATTTAGCCGGGGAGCTGTTTTTT CASSYLAGELFF
TRBJ1-1 TRBV5-1 - - TGCGCCAGCAGCTTGGGGACTGTGAACACTGAAGCTTTCTTT CASSLGTVNTEAFF
TRBJ2-7 TRBV27 - - TGTGCCAGCAGTCCTACAGTTTCCTACGAGCAGTACTTC CASSPTVSYEQYF
TRBJ2-7 TRBV18 - few TGTGCCAGCTCACCCGGGGTCTCCTACGAGCAGTACTTC CASSPGVSYEQYF
TRBJ1-1 TRBV19 - - TGTGCCAGTAGTATGGGCCCTCCGGGGCCAGGAGGCACTGAAGCTTTCTTT CASSMGPPGPGGTEAFF
TRBJ2-5 TRBV7-6 - - TGTGCCACTCAAGACCTAGGGACCCAGTACTTC CATQDLGTQYF
TRBJ1-2 TRBV7-8 - - TGTGCCAGCAGCTTAGTCCCCGGGTTGGGTGGCTACACCTTC CASSLVPGLGGYTF